The 14 T cell receptor beta chains listed next were all sequenced from one sample in a study of tumor and adjacent non-tumor tissue in lung cancer (dated 2018 in TCRdb). The method was multiplex PCR. Sequencing instrument: Illumina HiSeq 2500. TCRbeta libraries were built by three rounds of nested PCR using primers (Table S4), following protocols modified from ARM-PCR. The raw public reads went through TCRdb reprocessing: fastp at Q25, MiXCR clone calling, in-frame beta chains kept. All rows with the same CDR3 protein become a single entry with the most common DNA and genes. Across this sample there are about 90,000 distinct CDR3 sequences, with approximately 73% seen only once. The biggest ten clones account for roughly 22% of the sample. Bulk unsorted tissue served as the source for RNA extraction, and RNA quality was assessed using a NanoDrop ND-1000 and an Agilent 2100. The normal lung samples consisted of distant non-tumor tissue collected more than 3 cm from the tumor edge.

Sequencing used distant non-tumor lung tissue. These receptors were obtained from a woman aged 45-59 years with non-small cell lung cancer.

The chain combines TRBV11-1 with TRBJ2-5, with D perhaps matching TRBD2 (6 bases). The CDR3 extends over 12 amino acids. Germline V gene data show CDR1 as SGHAT and CDR2 as FQDESV (reference sequence). Trimming took off 4 bases at V and 14 bases at J, with 17 bases between the two ends. CDR3 region: CASSSTGECHYF. The CDR3 DNA reads as TGTGCCAGCAGCTCGACGGGAGAGTGCCACTACTTC.

On this clonotype: As the CDR3 is not closed by the conserved phenylalanine or tryptophan, this likely results from a read error. The J gene is TRBJ2-1, the V gene TRBV6-5, with 9 bases fitting TRBD2. The CDR3 length is 16 residues. Germline CDR1 MNHEY, CDR2 SVGAGI. CDR3 nucleotides: TGTGCCAGGAGTATTAGCGGGAGTAAGCCCTACAGTGAGCAGTTCTAC. Protein sequence: CARSISGSKPYSEQFY.

For this clonotype: Since the CDR3 does not end with the conserved phenylalanine or tryptophan, this likely comes from a read error. The gene calls are TRBV30 and TRBJ2-5; 7 nucleotides line up with TRBD2. Trimming took 1 base from V and 9 from J; bases not matched to a gene: 5. CDR1 and CDR2 (germline): GTSNPN, SVGIG (reference sequence). The CDR3 covers 12 residues. The CDR3 region has the DNA TGTGCCTGGAGTGCACCTGGGGGGGCCCAGTACCTC. This translates into CAWSAPGGAQYL.

The V and J genes are TRBV6-1 and TRBJ2-2, with a tentative D call TRBD1 (5 bases). V was pared by 8 bases and J by 1 base, with 29 bases between. CDR3 size: 20 residues. The V gene's germline CDR1 is MNHNS and CDR2 SASEGT. CDR3 nucleotides: TGTGCCAGCTGCGAAGGACAATGGATGGTTCATTACTTGAACACCGGGGAGCTGTTTTTT. Translation gives CASCEGQWMVHYLNTGELFF.

The sample holds many counts of this clonotype. The chain combines TRBV5-1 with TRBJ1-6, with no clear D. V shed 7 bases and J shed 10 bases, with 12 bases lying between them. The CDR3 extends over 12 amino acids. In germline, CDR1 is SGHRS, CDR2 YFSETQ. The CDR3: CASRGNESPLHF. The DNA for the CDR3 is TGCGCCAGCCGAGGAAACGAATCACCCCTCCACTTT.

The chain couples TRBV11-3 to TRBJ2-5; 16 bases are shared with TRBD2. Per germline, CDR1 SGHNT and CDR2 YENEEA. The CDR3 totals 19 residues. After removal of 5 bases from V and 11 bases from J, the junction contained 20 bases not matched to a gene. CDR3 nucleotides: TGTGCCAGCAGCCCGAGGTCCCCGGGACTAGCGGGAGGGGACAATGAGCAGTACTTC. Protein sequence: CASSPRSPGLAGGDNEQYF.

Worth noting for this clonotype: This likely comes from a read error, as the CDR3 has no conserved phenylalanine or tryptophan at its end. The chain combines TRBV20-1 with TRBJ2-1; D is uncertain. CDR3 size: 13 residues. The V end was cut by 6 bases, the J end by 8 bases, with 17 bases between. Germline assignment: CDR1 DFQATT and CDR2 SNEGSKA (reference sequence). The CDR3 sequence: CSANSRVVHEQFS. CDR3 DNA: TGCAGTGCCAATAGCCGGGTGGTGCATGAGCAGTTCTCC.

As regards this clonotype: Its ends do not fully match the called genes, so a read error is possible. This sequence joins TRBV5-4 and TRBJ2-3; the D is unclear. This CDR3 has 13 residues. CDR1 is SGHNT, CDR2 YYREEE, per germline (reference sequence). The CDR3 region has the DNA TGTGGCAGCAGCCCCCTCACCGCAGATACGCGGTATTTT. Translating it yields CGSSPLTADTRYF.

V gene TRBV7-2 combines with J gene TRBJ2-2, with 8 bases fitting TRBD2. Trimming at V came to 2 bases and at J to 1 base, leaving 0 bases not matched to a gene. The germline CDR1 and CDR2 sequences are SGHTA and FQGNSA. CDR3 length equals 15 residues. CDR3 loop: CASSLTSGNTGELFF. CDR3 sequence (DNA): TGTGCCAGCAGCTTAACTAGCGGGAACACCGGGGAGCTGTTTTTT.

With respect to this clonotype: A read error may account for a junction end that differs from germline. This sequence joins TRBV4-2 and TRBJ1-2; TRBD1 aligns across 10 bases. The CDR3 consists of 15 residues. Germline assignment: CDR1 LGHNA and CDR2 YNFKEQ. The CDR3 region has the DNA TGTGCCAGCAGCCAAGAGACAGGGGGCAGCTGTGGCTGCACCTTC. It encodes CASSQETGGSCGCTF.

This clonotype was seen ten or more times. This chain uses TRBV6-5 with TRBJ2-7; D is possibly TRBD2 (6 bases). Germline CDR1 is MNHEY and CDR2 is SVGAGI. Trimming removed 5 bases at V and 4 bases at J, with 21 bases between. CDR3 length: 16 residues. The CDR3 DNA reads as TGTGCCAGCAGTAAATCAGGGCCCCTGGGGGGTTACGAGCAGTACTTC. This encodes CASSKSGPLGGYEQYF.

This chain connects TRBV6-1 to TRBJ2-1; D gene unclear. The V and J ends lost 8 bases and 0 bases respectively, with 20 bases between them. This CDR3 spans 17 amino acids. Germline CDR1 reads MNHNS; CDR2 reads SASEGT. CDR3 nucleotide sequence: TGTGCCAGCGATCACCAGGTGCTGGCGCGCTCCTACAATGAGCAGTTCTTC. It yields the protein CASDHQVLARSYNEQFF.

This clonotype has more than one count but fewer than ten. Sequence at one end of the junction differs from germline and may be a read error. CDR3 protein: CVSSDQNLAGGYNEQFF. CDR3 nucleotides: TGTGTCAGCAGTGACCAAAATCTAGCAGGGGGCTACAATGAGCAGTTCTTC. The chain links TRBV6-4 to TRBJ2-1, with TRBD1 matching 7 bases. From germline, CDR1 is MRHNA and CDR2 SNTAGT. The CDR3 length is 17 residues.

As for this clonotype: This is likely a read error, given that the CDR3 carries no conserved phenylalanine or tryptophan at its end. The chain joins TRBV10-3 to TRBJ2-2; 11 nucleotides line up with TRBD2. CDR3 size: 16 residues. CDR1 ENHRY and CDR2 SYGVKD come from the germline V gene. For the CDR3, the DNA is TGTGCCATCAGTGGTCCTAGCGGGGGGAACACCGGGGGGCTGTTTTTA. Its translation is CAISGPSGGNTGGLFL.